This TCR beta chain was sequenced in a study of monozygotic twins with inflammatory bowel disease. Whole-study findings and limits: Clonotype sharing was lower in IBD patients than healthy twins, most markedly with disease activity.

The CDR3 contains 14 residues. CDR1 is SGHTA, CDR2 FQGNSA, per germline. Amplification used two nested PCRs: roughly 16 cycles, then 9 cycles, on TCRalpha/TCRbeta cDNA. After re-calling the 5' RACE reads, TCRdb lists one entry per CDR3 protein, DNA absent. The clone table shows 400,000 to 500,000 distinct CDR3 sequences, with the ten largest holding approximately 2.3%. Total RNA from whole blood was isolated with no T cell sorting. With respect to this clonotype: Its antigen remains unknown.

This TCR was recovered from a human donor with ulcerative colitis or Crohn's disease, or a healthy co-twin of an affected twin (not recorded which). This chain joins TRBV7-2 and TRBJ1-1; the TRBD1 assignment by TCRdb is unverifiable without DNA. Sequencing was done on a sample of blood. CDR3 sequence reads: CASSLAPGGTEAFF.